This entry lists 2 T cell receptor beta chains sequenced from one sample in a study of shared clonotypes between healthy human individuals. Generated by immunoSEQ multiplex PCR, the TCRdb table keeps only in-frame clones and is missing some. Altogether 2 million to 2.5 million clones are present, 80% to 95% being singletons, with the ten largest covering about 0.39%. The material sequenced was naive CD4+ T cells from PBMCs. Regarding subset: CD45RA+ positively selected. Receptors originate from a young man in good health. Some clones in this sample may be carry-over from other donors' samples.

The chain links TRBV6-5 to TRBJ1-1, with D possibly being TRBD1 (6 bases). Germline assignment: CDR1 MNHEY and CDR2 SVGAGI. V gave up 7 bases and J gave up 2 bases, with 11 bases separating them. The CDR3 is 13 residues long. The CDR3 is CASKRGFNTEAFF. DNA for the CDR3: TGTGCCAGCAAGAGGGGGTTTAACACTGAAGCTTTCTTT.

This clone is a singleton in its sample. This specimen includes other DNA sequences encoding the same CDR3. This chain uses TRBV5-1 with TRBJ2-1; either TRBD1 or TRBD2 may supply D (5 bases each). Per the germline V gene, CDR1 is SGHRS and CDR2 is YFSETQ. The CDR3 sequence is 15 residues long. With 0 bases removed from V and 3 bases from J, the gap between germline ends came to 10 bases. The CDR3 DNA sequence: TGCGCCAGCAGCTTGGCCCCAGGGAGCTACAATGAGCAGTTCTTC. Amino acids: CASSLAPGSYNEQFF. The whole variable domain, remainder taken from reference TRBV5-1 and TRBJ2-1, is KAGVTQTPRYLIKTRGQQVTLSCSPISGHRSVSWYQQTPGQGLQFLFEYFSETQRNKGNFPGRFSGRQFSNSRSEMNVSTLELGDSALYLCASSLAPGSYNEQFFGPGTRLTVL.